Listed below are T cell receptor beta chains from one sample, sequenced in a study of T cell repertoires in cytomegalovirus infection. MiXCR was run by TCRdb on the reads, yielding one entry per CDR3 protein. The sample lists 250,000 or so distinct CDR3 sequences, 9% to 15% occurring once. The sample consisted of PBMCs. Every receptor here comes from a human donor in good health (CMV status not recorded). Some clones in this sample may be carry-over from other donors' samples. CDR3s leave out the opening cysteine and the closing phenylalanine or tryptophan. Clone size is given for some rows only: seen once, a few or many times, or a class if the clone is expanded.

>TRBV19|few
ASSPISSTGRPEAF
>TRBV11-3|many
ASSFAGAGGEAF
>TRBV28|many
ASSSPLGRSGEFYEQY
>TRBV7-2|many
ASSPSIGQGGNIQY
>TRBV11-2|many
ASSLDRAGITSSRKTSESPLH
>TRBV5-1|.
ASSLVTSGRSPYEQY
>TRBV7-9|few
ASSLASKYNEQF
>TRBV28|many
ASSSSRGGQGARGEAF
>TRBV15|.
ATSRDMGLTLYEQY
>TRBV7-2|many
ASSFGQGDSGNTIY
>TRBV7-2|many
ASSPLGGEETQY
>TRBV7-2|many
ASSLRQGSNYGYT
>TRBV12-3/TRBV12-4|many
ASSLAQMVSDQPQH
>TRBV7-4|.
ASSSPPKNTEAF
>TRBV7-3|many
ASSLNLDTAGTGELF
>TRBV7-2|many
ASSERWTGTDTQY
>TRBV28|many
ASSSQGRLGYFGQY